Following are 10 T cell receptor beta chains from one sample sequenced in a study of post-analysis software for immune sequencing data. These receptors lack a known antigen. Study findings and constraints: Patients used a few TRBV segments, including TRBV5-6, TRBV5-1 and TRBV20-1, more often than controls.

The TCR beta cDNA libraries carried unique molecular identifiers. MiXCR, run by TCRdb on the PCR reads, gives a single entry per CDR3 protein. The sample holds 450,000 to 700,000 distinct CDR3 sequences; 44% are singletons and the top ten take more than 1.5%. The material sequenced was blood. These receptors were obtained from a girl aged 5 to 17 with multiple sclerosis.

This clonotype was recorded many times. The rearrangement joins TRBV20-1 to TRBJ2-5; D not resolved. Trimming left V 0 bases short and J 2 bases short, with 10 bases between. Germline V CDR1 and CDR2: DFQATT, SNEGSKA (reference sequence). The CDR3 runs to 14 residues. CDR3 nucleotide sequence: TGCAGTGCTAGAGATCCCAGGCTGCAAGAGACCCAGTACTTC. It translates to CSARDPRLQETQYF.

This clonotype was counted at least ten times. The J gene is TRBJ2-3, the V gene TRBV7-9; D remains ambiguous. The CDR3 is made up of 13 amino acids. V was trimmed by 7 bases and J by 0 bases, leaving 8 bases between them. CDR1 SEHNR and CDR2 FQNEAQ come from the germline V gene (reference sequence). The CDR3 here is CASMGGSTDTQYF. The CDR3 DNA reads TGTGCCAGCATGGGTGGTAGCACAGATACGCAGTATTTT. The full variable domain, in which reference TRBV7-9 and TRBJ2-3 provide the parts outside the CDR3, is DTGVSQNPRHKITKRGQNVTFRCDPISEHNRLYWYRQTLGQGPEFLTYFQNEAQLEKSRLLSDRFSAERPKGSFSTLEIQRTEQGDSAMYLCASMGGSTDTQYFGPGTRLTVL.

This clonotype occurred a few times. CDR3 region: CSVESGLLGYGYTF. CDR3 in DNA: TGCAGCGTTGAGTCGGGCCTACTGGGCTATGGCTACACCTTC. The chain couples TRBV29-1 to TRBJ1-2; D unresolved. Looked up from germline, CDR1 is SQVTM and CDR2 is ANQGSEA. The CDR3 totals 14 residues. V was pared by 3 bases and J by 4 bases, with 15 bases between.

This clonotype was counted a few times. The CDR3 coding sequence is TGTGCCAGCAGTGGTCTAGCGGGTAACAATGAGCAGTTCTTC. It codes for CASSGLAGNNEQFF. This chain connects TRBV6-4 to TRBJ2-1, with 8 bases matching TRBD2. The CDR3 has 14 amino acids. Germline CDR1 and CDR2: MRHNA and SNTAGT. The V segment lost 4 bases and the J segment 5 bases; nucleotides outside the gene matches: 4.

This clonotype was found a few times. V usage is TRBV12-3 or TRBV12-4 and J usage is TRBJ2-3; D call uncertain. Trimming removed 6 bases at V and 4 bases at J, with 8 bases between. The CDR3 spans 12 residues. The CDR3 DNA follows: TGTGCCAGCAGCCACCGGGCAGATACGCAGTATTTT. This sequence encodes CASSHRADTQYF.

There are a few counts of this clonotype. V and J are TRBV20-1 and TRBJ1-6; 7 bases are shared with TRBD1. The J segment lost 6 bases and the V segment lost 0 bases, leaving 11 bases of the junction unmatched. CDR1 and CDR2 from the germline V gene are DFQATT and SNEGSKA (reference sequence). The CDR3 length is 17 residues. The CDR3 sequence: CSARDLRLDRLNSPLHF. Here the CDR3 DNA reads TGCAGTGCTAGAGATCTAAGATTGGACAGGCTTAATTCACCCCTCCACTTT.

The V gene is TRBV12-3 or TRBV12-4, the J gene TRBJ1-5; D might be TRBD1 (5 bases). The length of the CDR3 is 14 residues. The V end lost 6 bases, the J end lost 3 bases, and 12 bases lay between the germline ends. The CDR3 DNA reads as TGTGCCAGCAGGGGACGGTGGTCCAATCAGCCCCAGCATTTT. It codes for CASRGRWSNQPQHF.

The chain is built from TRBV6-6 and TRBJ2-2; possibly TRBD1 for D (5 bases). The germline CDR1 and CDR2 sequences are MNHNY and SVGAGI (reference sequence). The ends were cut back, 5 bases at V and 5 bases at J, with 21 bases in the middle. This CDR3 is 17 amino acids long. CDR3 in amino acids: CASSPPRTRARTGELFF. The CDR3 DNA follows: TGTGCCAGCAGTCCCCCTCGGACACGGGCCAGGACCGGGGAGCTGTTTTTT.

The V call is TRBV6-1, the J call TRBJ2-1, with 12 bases fitting TRBD2. V shed 2 bases, J shed 8 bases, and the junction held 7 bases outside the gene matches. The length of the CDR3 is 16 residues. Looked up from germline, CDR1 is MNHNS and CDR2 is SASEGT. CDR3: CASSESSSGRADEQFF. The CDR3 DNA reads TGTGCCAGCAGTGAATCATCTAGCGGGAGGGCCGATGAGCAGTTCTTC.

The chain recombines TRBV10-3 with TRBJ2-7; 7 nucleotides line up with TRBD2. V lost 3 bases and J lost 6; bases outside the gene matches: 14. Per germline, CDR1 ENHRY and CDR2 SYGVKD. CDR3 size: 16 residues. The CDR3 reads CAISEPPAGDNTEQYF. The CDR3 bases are TGTGCCATCAGTGAACCCCCGGCGGGGGATAATACCGAGCAGTACTTC.